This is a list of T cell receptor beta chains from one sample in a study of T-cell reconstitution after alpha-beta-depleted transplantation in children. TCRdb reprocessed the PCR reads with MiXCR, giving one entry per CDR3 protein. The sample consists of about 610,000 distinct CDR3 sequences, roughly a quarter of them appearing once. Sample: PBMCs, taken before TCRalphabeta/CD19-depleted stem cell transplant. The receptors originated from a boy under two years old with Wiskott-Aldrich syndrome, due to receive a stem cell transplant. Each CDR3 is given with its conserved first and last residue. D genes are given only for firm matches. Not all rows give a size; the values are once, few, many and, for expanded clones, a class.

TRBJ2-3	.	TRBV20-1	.	CSAPPRSGVYTQYF	TGCAGTGCCCCCCCCCGGAGCGGAGTTTATACGCAGTATTTT
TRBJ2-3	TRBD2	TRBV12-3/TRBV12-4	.	CASSSRGGKGTDTQYF	TGTGCCAGCAGTTCACGGGGGGGAAAGGGCACAGATACGCAGTATTTT
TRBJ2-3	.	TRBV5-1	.	CASSLGTPDTQYF	TGCGCCAGCAGCTTGGGGACTCCGGATACGCAGTATTTT
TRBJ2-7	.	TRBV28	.	CASRAPGIYEQYF	TGTGCCAGCAGAGCTCCAGGGATATACGAGCAGTACTTC
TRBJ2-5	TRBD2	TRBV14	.	CASSQVGGLAGPQYF	TGTGCCAGCAGCCAAGTGGGAGGACTAGCGGGACCCCAGTACTTC
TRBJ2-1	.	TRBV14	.	CASSQESTYNEQFF	TGTGCCAGCAGCCAAGAATCCACCTACAATGAGCAGTTCTTC
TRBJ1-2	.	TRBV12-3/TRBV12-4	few	CASSLAGQVHGYTF	TGTGCCAGCAGTTTAGCGGGCCAGGTTCACGGCTACACCTTC
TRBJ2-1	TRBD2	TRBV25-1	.	CASSEREAAYNEQFF	TGTGCCAGCAGTGAGCGGGAGGCTGCCTACAATGAGCAGTTCTTC
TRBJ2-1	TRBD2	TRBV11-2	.	CASSDSSGRAAEQFF	TGTGCCAGCAGCGACTCTAGCGGGAGAGCAGCGGAGCAGTTCTTC
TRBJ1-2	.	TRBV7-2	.	CASSLWSQANYGYTF	TGTGCCAGCAGCTTATGGTCCCAGGCTAACTATGGCTACACCTTC
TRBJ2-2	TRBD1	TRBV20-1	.	CSALARDRRNTGELFF	TGCAGTGCTTTAGCTCGGGACAGGAGGAACACCGGGGAGCTGTTTTTT
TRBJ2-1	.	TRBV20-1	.	CSASRQVGGEQFF	TGCAGTGCTAGTAGACAAGTTGGAGGTGAGCAGTTCTTC
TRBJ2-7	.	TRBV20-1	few	CSASSSYEQYF	TGCAGTGCCTCCTCCTCCTACGAGCAGTACTTC
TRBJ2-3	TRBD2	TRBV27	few	CASPRGASGMNASTDTQYF	TGTGCCAGCCCCAGGGGGGCTAGCGGGATGAATGCTAGCACAGATACGCAGTATTTT
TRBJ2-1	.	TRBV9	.	CASSVVERSYNEQFF	TGTGCCAGCAGCGTAGTGGAGCGGTCCTACAATGAGCAGTTCTTC
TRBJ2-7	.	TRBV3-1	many	CASSQGGYEQYF	TGTGCCAGCAGCCAAGGGGGCTACGAGCAGTACTTC
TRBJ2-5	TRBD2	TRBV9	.	CASSVATSGRTYQETQYF	TGTGCCAGCAGCGTAGCGACTAGCGGGAGGACTTACCAAGAGACCCAGTACTTC
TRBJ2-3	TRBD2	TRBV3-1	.	CASSQERLAGPTDTQYF	TGTGCCAGCAGCCAAGAGAGACTAGCGGGACCCACAGATACGCAGTATTTT
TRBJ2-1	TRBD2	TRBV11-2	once	CASSPNNILAVSYNEQFF	TGTGCCAGCAGCCCGAATAACATCCTAGCGGTCTCCTACAATGAGCAGTTCTTC
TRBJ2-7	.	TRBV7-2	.	CASSFSGTGRNEQYF	TGTGCCAGCAGCTTTTCAGGAACAGGGAGAAACGAGCAGTACTTC
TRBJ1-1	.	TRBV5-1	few	CASSLLVMNTEAFF	TGCGCCAGCAGCTTGCTAGTCATGAACACTGAAGCTTTCTTT
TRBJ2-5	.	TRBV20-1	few	CSCSTGTQETQYF	TGCAGCTGCTCTACAGGGACCCAAGAGACCCAGTACTTC
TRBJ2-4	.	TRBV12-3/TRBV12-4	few	CASSFKNIQYF	TGTGCCAGCAGTTTCAAGAACATTCAGTACTTC
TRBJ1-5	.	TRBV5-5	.	CASSLLDSNQPQHF	TGTGCCAGCAGCTTGCTAGATAGCAATCAGCCCCAGCATTTT
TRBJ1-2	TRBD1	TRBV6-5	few	CASSYAGQGGGYTF	TGTGCCAGCAGTTACGCCGGACAGGGAGGGGGCTACACCTTC
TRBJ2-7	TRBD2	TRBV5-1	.	CASSWGTSASYEQYF	TGCGCCAGCAGCTGGGGGACTAGCGCCTCCTACGAGCAGTACTTC
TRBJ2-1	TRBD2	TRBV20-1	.	CSASGGLATSSSYNEQFF	TGCAGTGCTAGTGGGGGACTAGCGACCTCGAGCTCCTACAATGAGCAGTTCTTC
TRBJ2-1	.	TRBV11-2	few	CASSRTLLSSYNEQFF	TGTGCCAGCAGCCGCACTTTACTAAGCTCCTACAATGAGCAGTTCTTC
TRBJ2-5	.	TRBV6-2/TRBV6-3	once	CASSLDRWDSQETQYF	TGTGCCAGCAGTTTGGACAGGTGGGACTCCCAAGAGACCCAGTACTTC
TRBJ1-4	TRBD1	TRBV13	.	CASSLEPPGQGSEKLFF	TGTGCCAGCAGCTTAGAGCCCCCGGGACAGGGAAGCGAAAAACTGTTTTTT
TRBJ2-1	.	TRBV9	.	CASSGRLAYNEQFF	TGTGCCAGCAGCGGGCGACTAGCCTACAATGAGCAGTTCTTC